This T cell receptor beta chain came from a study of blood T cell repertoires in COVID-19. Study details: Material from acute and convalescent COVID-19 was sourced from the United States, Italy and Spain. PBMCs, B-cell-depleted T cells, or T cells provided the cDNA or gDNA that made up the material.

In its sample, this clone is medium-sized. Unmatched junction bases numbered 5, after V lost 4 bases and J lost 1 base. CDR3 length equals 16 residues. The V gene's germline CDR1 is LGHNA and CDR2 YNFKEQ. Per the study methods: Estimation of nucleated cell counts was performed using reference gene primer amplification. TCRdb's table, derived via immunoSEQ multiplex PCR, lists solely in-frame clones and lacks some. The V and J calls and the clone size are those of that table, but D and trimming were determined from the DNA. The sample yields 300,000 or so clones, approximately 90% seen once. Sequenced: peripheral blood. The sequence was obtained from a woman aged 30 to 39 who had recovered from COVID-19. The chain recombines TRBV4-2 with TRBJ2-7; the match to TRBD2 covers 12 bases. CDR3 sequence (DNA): TGTGCCAGCAGCCGAGAGGGGACTAGCGGGTCCTACGAGCAGTACTTC. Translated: CASSREGTSGSYEQYF.